The 3 T cell receptor beta chains below all came from one sample that was sequenced in a study of CD8+ T cells in alopecia areata. Extracted RNA was reverse transcribed into cDNA, the sequencing template. Generated by immunoSEQ multiplex PCR, the TCRdb table keeps only in-frame clones and is missing some. The sample shows approximately 150,000 clones, 45% to 60% of them seen only once. The source material was CD4+ T cells sorted from blood. The receptors stem from a human donor in good health.

This chain links TRBV14 with TRBJ1-1; D call uncertain. Per germline, CDR1 SGHDN and CDR2 FVKESK. CDR3 length equals 12 residues. Trimming left V 0 bases short and J 10 bases short, with 9 bases between. The CDR3 DNA is TGTGCCAGCAGCCAAGATCGGGCCCGAGCTTTCTTT. Translated: CASSQDRARAFF.

CDR3 in amino acids: CASNLGGADTQYF. The CDR3 bases are TGCGCCAGCAACCTTGGTGGGGCTGATACGCAGTATTTT. V gene TRBV5-1 combines with J gene TRBJ2-3; weak D call: TRBD1 (5 bases). The CDR3 length is 13 residues. CDR1 is SGHRS and CDR2 is YFSETQ in the germline V gene. The V end was cut by 6 bases, the J end by 6 bases, with 14 bases between.

A few counts support this clone. This sequence joins TRBV29-1 and TRBJ1-1; D remains unclear. Germline CDR1 is SQVTM and CDR2 is ANQGSEA. Trimming shortened V by 4 bases and J by 1 base, and 10 bases separated the two germline ends. This CDR3 region has 13 residues. DNA for the CDR3: TGCAGCGTTGGAAGGCGGGAGAACACTGAAGCTTTCTTT. This codes for CSVGRRENTEAFF.